Here is one TCR beta chain with its context. TCRdb redid the calling of the RT-PCR reads with MiXCR, one entry per CDR3 protein. The profile shows about 680,000 distinct CDR3 sequences, approximately 15% of them singletons. The CDR3 contains 14 residues. Trimming removed 11 bases from V and 3 bases from J, with 20 bases in between. CDR1 SEHNR and CDR2 FQNEAQ come from the germline V gene (reference sequence). The receptor's source is a female donor in good health, serving as a healthy control. The chain employs TRBV7-9 and TRBJ2-7; tentative D call: TRBD1 (6 bases). Sequenced sample: memory CD4+ T cells from blood. CDR3 DNA: TGTGCCCTCGACTTAGGGGACAAGGTCTACGAGCAGTACTTC. This codes for CALDLGDKVYEQYF.